This T cell receptor (beta chain) comes out of a study of blood T cells in healthy people across ages (dated by TCRdb to 2013 to 2016). Looking at the study overall: In model experiments, template switching captured about one uniquely barcoded TCR beta cDNA molecule for every two T cells. To track age-related changes in TCR beta repertoire diversity, the study relied on deep sequencing normalized with unique cDNA molecular identifiers. The donors were split into four age groups: young (average around 16 years), middle-aged (over 35), aged (roughly 60) and long-lived (approximately 89). To avoid experimental bias, donors of different ages were spread randomly across the sequencing lanes. Two additional independent replicas of 1 million unique cDNA reads from the same blood draw were analyzed for two donors (one aged 18 to 30 and one aged 80 or older). The research as a whole found: As age increased, observed TCR beta diversity per million T cells dropped in a roughly linear way, and a significant reduction was already evident by age 40. Estimates of total diversity based on one million sequenced T cells were considered lower bounds and underestimates. Compared with the aged group, more naive CD4+ T cells, fewer expanded clones and increased TCR diversity were shown by the long-lived group, suggesting age selection. Bulk unsorted PBMC profiling prevented conclusive comparison of naive and antigen-experienced compartments. Because donor CMV infection status was unknown, age-related changes in expanded clonotypes were potentially confounded. A strong correlation was found between observed TCR beta diversity and the percentage of naive T cells measured by flow cytometry.

Donors were 40 or so systemically healthy Caucasian individuals from Russia aged 6 to 90 years. Approximately 11 milliliters of peripheral blood were drawn from each donor into EDTA-treated Vacutainer tubes. PBMCs were isolated by Ficoll-Paque density-gradient centrifugation, with at least 6 million obtained per sample. Trizol reagent was used to extract total RNA from the PBMCs, yielding at least 6 micrograms per sample. Naive CD45RAhigh/CD27high T cell percentages were measured by flow cytometry on a PBMC aliquot from every donor. With regard to this clonotype: Its cognate antigen has yet to be identified. Within one base of it there is no much larger clone, and no base qualities were kept.

Receptor libraries were prepared by 5' RACE. A second PCR of about 6 to 11 cycles was run with a J-beta primer mix and a sample-barcoded 5' primer. Each TCR beta cDNA molecule received a unique molecular identifier from a template-switch 5' adaptor carrying 12 random nucleotides. Each sample yielded at least 2.5 million CDR3-containing paired-end reads. The Mint cDNA synthesis kit, primed by a TRBC-specific oligonucleotide, was used to synthesize first-strand cDNA from all RNA. After uracil-DNA glycosylase treatment, a first 18-cycle PCR used universal primers M1SS and BC2_uni_R on all cDNA. As for how the authors treated the data: For normalization, 1 million high-quality reads were randomly selected from each sample, with every read carrying a distinct molecular identifier. Reads sharing molecular identifiers were discarded rather than binned into consensus sequences. CDR3 identification, clonotype clustering and error correction used MiTCR with a Q25 quality threshold and the strictest error-elimination algorithm. A nonparametric unseen species model with Euler transformation was used to estimate a lower bound on total TCR beta diversity. The raw public data were reprocessed by TCRdb itself: fastp quality trimming at Q25, MiXCR clonotype calling, in-frame beta chains only. Each entry is one CDR3 protein sequence, shown with its most common DNA and genes. TCRdb's processing, not the authors' own work, is the source of the V and J calls. Here the sample has around 2 million distinct CDR3 sequences; roughly two fifths occur a single time. The top ten constitute roughly 24% of the sample.

CDR1 and CDR2 (MGHRA, YSYEKL) derive from the germline V gene. V is cut back by 4 bases and J by 5 bases, with 9 bases in the junction unmatched. The CDR3 sequence holds 17 residues, the cysteine and phenylalanine included. The only DNA kept is the CDR3, 51 bases in frame from the first base. Sequencing used blood. This receptor was taken from a human donor in good health. The sequence is built from TRBV4-1 and TRBJ2-3; a stretch of 13 junction bases matches TRBD2. The CDR3 has the sequence CASSRQTSGGPGDTQYF. The DNA sequence is TGCGCCAGCAGCCGCCAGACTAGCGGGGGGCCGGGAGATACGCAGTATTTT.